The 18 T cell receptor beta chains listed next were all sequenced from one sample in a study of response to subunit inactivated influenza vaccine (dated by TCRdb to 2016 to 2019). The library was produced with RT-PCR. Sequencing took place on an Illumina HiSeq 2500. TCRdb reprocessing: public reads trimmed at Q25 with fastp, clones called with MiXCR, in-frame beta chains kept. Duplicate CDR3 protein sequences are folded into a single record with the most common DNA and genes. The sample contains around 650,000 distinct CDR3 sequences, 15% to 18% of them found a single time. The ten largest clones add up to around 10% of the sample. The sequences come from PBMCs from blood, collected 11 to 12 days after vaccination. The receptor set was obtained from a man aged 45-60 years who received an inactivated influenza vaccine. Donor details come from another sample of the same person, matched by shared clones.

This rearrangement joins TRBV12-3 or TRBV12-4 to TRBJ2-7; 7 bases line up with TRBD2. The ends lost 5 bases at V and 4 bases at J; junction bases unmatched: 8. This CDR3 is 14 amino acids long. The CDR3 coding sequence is TGTGCCAGCAGTACCGGGGCGGGAGAGTACGAGCAGTACTTC. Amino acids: CASSTGAGEYEQYF.

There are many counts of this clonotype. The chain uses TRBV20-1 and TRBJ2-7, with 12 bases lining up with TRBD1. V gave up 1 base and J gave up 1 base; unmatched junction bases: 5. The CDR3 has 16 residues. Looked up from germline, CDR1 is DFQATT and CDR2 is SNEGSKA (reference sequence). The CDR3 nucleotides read TGCAGTGCTAGAGGGACGGGACAGGGGGCTTCCTACGAGCAGTACTTC. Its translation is CSARGTGQGASYEQYF.

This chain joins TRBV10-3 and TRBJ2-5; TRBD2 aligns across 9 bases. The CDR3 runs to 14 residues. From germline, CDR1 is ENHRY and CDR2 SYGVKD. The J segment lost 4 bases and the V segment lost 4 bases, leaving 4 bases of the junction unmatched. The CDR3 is CAISGGGAGETQYF. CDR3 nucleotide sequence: TGTGCCATCAGTGGCGGGGGGGCCGGAGAGACCCAGTACTTC.

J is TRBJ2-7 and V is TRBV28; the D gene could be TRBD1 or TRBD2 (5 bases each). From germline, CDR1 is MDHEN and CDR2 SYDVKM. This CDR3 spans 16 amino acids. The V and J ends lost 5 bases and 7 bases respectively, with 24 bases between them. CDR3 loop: CASSIAYSGPTGEQYF. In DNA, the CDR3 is TGTGCCAGCAGTATCGCATACTCGGGACCAACGGGGGAGCAGTACTTC.

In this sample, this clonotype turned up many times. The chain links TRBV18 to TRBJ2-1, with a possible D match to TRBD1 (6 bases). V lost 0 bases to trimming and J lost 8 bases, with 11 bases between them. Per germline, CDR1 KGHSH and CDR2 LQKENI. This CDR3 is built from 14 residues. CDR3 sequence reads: CASSPPQGSDEQFF. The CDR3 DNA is TGTGCCAGCTCACCACCACAGGGTTCGGATGAGCAGTTCTTC. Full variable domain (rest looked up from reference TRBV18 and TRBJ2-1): NAGVMQNPRHLVRRRGQEARLRCSPMKGHSHVYWYRQLPEEGLKFMVYLQKENIIDESGMPKERFSAEFPKEGPSILRIQQVVRGDSAAYFCASSPPQGSDEQFFGPGTRLTVL.

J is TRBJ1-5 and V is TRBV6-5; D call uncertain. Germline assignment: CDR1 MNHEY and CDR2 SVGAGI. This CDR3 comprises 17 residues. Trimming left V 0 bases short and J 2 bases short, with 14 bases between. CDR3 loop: CASSYSTGPVGNQPQHF. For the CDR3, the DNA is TGTGCCAGCAGTTACTCTACGGGCCCAGTTGGCAATCAGCCCCAGCATTTT.

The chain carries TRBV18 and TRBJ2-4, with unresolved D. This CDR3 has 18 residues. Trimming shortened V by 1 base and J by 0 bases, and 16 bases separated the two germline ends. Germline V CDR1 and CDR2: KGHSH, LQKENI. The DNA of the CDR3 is TGTGCCAGCTCACCACGGGCAGGTAGCCCTTCAGCCAAAAACATTCAGTACTTC. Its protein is CASSPRAGSPSAKNIQYF.

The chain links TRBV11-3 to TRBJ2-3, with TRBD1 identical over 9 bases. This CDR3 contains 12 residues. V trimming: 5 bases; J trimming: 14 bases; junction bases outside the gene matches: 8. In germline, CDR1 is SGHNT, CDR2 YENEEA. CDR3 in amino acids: CASSALQGAGYF. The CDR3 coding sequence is TGTGCCAGCAGCGCATTACAGGGGGCAGGGTATTTT.

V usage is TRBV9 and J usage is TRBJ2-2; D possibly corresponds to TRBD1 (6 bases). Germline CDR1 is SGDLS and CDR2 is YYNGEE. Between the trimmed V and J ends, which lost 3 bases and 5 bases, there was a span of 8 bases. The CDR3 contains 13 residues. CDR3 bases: TGTGCCAGCAGCGGAACAGGGACCGGGGAGCTGTTTTTT. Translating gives CASSGTGTGELFF.

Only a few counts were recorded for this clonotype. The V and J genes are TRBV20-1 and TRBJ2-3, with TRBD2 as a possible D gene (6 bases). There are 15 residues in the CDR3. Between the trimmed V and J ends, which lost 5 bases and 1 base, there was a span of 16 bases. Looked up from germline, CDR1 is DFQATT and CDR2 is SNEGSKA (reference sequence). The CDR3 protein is CSAHPGWGGTDTQYF. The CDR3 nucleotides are TGCAGTGCTCACCCCGGATGGGGGGGCACAGATACGCAGTATTTT.

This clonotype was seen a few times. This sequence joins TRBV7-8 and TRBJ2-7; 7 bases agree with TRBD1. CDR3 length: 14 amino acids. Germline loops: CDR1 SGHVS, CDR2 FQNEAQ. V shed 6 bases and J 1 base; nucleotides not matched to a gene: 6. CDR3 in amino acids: CASSMDRLSYEQYF. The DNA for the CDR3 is TGTGCCAGCAGTATGGACAGGTTGTCCTACGAGCAGTACTTC.

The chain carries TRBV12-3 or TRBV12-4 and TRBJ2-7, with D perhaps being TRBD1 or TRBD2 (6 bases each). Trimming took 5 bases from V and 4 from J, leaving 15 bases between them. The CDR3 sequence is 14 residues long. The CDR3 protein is CASSKGGGGYEQYF. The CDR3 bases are TGTGCCAGCAGTAAAGGGGGAGGTGGGTACGAGCAGTACTTC.

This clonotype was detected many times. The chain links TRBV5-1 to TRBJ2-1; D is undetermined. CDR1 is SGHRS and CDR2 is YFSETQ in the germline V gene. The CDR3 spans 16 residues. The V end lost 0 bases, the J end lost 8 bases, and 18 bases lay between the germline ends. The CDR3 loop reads CASSLDPPLGSDEQFF. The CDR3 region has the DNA TGCGCCAGCAGCTTGGATCCGCCCCTAGGTTCGGATGAGCAGTTCTTC. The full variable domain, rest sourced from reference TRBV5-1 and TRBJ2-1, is KAGVTQTPRYLIKTRGQQVTLSCSPISGHRSVSWYQQTPGQGLQFLFEYFSETQRNKGNFPGRFSGRQFSNSRSEMNVSTLELGDSALYLCASSLDPPLGSDEQFFGPGTRLTVL.

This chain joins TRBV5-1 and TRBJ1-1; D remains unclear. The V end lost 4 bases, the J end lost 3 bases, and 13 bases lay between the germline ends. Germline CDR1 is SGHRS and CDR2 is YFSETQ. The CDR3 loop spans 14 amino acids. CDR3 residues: CASSMRVPDTEAFF. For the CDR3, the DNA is TGCGCCAGCAGCATGAGGGTCCCGGACACTGAAGCTTTCTTT.

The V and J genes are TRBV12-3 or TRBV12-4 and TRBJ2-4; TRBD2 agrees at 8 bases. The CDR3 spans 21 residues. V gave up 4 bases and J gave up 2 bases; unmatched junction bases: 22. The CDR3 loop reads CASSSLSGGKKRTSSKNIQYF. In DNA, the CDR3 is TGTGCCAGCAGTTCCCTCTCGGGGGGGAAAAAGAGAACCTCGTCCAAAAACATTCAGTACTTC.

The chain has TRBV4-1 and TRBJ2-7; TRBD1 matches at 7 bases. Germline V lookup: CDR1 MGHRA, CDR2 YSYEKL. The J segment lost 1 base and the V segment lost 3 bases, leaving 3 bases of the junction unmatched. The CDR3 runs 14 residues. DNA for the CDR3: TGCGCCAGCAGCCACCGGGACAGATCCTACGAGCAGTACTTC. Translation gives CASSHRDRSYEQYF.

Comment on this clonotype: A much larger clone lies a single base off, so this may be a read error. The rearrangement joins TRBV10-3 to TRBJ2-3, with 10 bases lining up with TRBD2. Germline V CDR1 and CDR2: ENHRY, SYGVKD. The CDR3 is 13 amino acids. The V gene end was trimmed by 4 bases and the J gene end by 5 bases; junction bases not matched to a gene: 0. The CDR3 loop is CAISASGGDTQYF. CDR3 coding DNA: TGTGCCATCAGTGCTAGCGGGGGAGATACGCAGTATTTT.

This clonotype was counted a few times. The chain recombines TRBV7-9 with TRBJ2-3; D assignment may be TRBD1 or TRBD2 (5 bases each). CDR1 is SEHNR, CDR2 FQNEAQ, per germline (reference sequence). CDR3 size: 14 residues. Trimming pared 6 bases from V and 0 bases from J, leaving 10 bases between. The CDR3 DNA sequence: TGTGCCAGCAGGTCGGGACGGAGCACAGATACGCAGTATTTT. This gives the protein CASRSGRSTDTQYF.